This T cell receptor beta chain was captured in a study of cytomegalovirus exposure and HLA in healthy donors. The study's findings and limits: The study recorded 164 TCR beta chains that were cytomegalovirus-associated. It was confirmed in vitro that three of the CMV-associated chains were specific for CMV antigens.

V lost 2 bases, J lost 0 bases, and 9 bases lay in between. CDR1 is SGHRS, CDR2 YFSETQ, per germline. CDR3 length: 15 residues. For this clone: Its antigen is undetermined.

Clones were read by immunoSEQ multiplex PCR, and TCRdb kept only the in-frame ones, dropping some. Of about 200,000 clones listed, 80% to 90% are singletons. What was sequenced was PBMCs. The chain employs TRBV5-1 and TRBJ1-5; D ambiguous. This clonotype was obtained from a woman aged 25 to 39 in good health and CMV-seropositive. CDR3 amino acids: CASSLDGVSNQPQHF. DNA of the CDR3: TGCGCCAGCAGCTTAGACGGGGTTAGCAATCAGCCCCAGCATTTT.